This T cell receptor beta chain was captured in a study of PD-1 blockade in classical Hodgkin lymphoma. Unmatched junction bases numbered 15, after V lost 4 bases and J lost 5 bases. The CDR3 loop spans 17 amino acids. Germline lookup yields CDR1 SGHRS and CDR2 YFSETQ. This table comes from immunoSEQ multiplex PCR, and its TCRdb copy is limited to in-frame clones, with some not included. This table has tens of thousands of clones, around 93% appearing once. Following autologous stem cell transplantation, relapse occurred in every patient, and exposure to brentuximab vedotin varied. Study-wide findings and caveats: Diversity in CD4+ TCRs, unlike that measured in CD8+ TCRs, had risen significantly by C4D1.

Regarding this clone: Its matching antigen is unknown.

Sequenced material: peripheral blood mononuclear cells (PBMCs), taken at baseline. The V call is TRBV5-1, the J call TRBJ2-5; TRBD1 matches at 9 bases. The sequence was collected from a human donor with classical Hodgkin lymphoma. The CDR3 region is CASSLSGTGPNGETQYF. DNA of the CDR3: TGCGCCAGCAGCCTATCCGGGACAGGGCCAAACGGGGAGACCCAGTACTTC.